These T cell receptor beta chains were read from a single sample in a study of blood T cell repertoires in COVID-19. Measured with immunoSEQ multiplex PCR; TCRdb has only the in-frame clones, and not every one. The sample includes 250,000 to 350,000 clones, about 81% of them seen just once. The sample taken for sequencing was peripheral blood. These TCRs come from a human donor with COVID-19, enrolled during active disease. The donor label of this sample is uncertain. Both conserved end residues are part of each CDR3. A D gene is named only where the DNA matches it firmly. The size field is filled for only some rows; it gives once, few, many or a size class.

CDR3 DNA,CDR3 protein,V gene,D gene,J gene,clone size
TGTGCCAGTAGTTCCCAGCTTGGACAGGCTAGGTTCTTC,CASSSQLGQARFF,TRBV19,TRBD1,TRBJ2-1,.
TGTGCCAGCAGTCCCGCGGCAGTCCTTTCGAACGAGCAGTACTTC,CASSPAAVLSNEQYF,TRBV7-3,.,TRBJ2-7,.
TGCGCCAGCAGCTGGGTCGGGACTAGCGCAGCAGATACGCAGTATTTT,CASSWVGTSAADTQYF,TRBV4-1,TRBD2,TRBJ2-3,.
TGTGCCAGCAGTGAAGTTAGCGGGAGGAGCGACGAGCAGTACTTC,CASSEVSGRSDEQYF,TRBV6-1,TRBD2,TRBJ2-7,few
TGCAGCGTTGAGGGGACTAGCGGGAGACTCTCCTACAATGAGCAGTTCTTC,CSVEGTSGRLSYNEQFF,TRBV29-1,TRBD2,TRBJ2-1,.
TGTGCCAGCAGCAAGGGACTAGCGGGAGCAAATGAGCAGTTCTTC,CASSKGLAGANEQFF,TRBV11-2,TRBD2,TRBJ2-1,.
TGTGCCAGCAGCCCGTTAGCGGGAGGTCAGCGCAATGAGCAGTTCTTC,CASSPLAGGQRNEQFF,TRBV7-3,TRBD2,TRBJ2-1,.
TGTGCCAGCAGTGAGGTTAATTGGCGGACTTTGGGGAATGAGCAGTTCTTC,CASSEVNWRTLGNEQFF,TRBV6-1,.,TRBJ2-1,.
TGTGCCAGCAGCCCGATTAGGGAGTACAATGAGCAGTTCTTC,CASSPIREYNEQFF,TRBV27,.,TRBJ2-1,.
TGTGCCAGCAGCTTACGGGGCGGGGAGCTGTTTTTT,CASSLRGGELFF,TRBV7-8,.,TRBJ2-2,.
TGTGCCAGCAGCCTGGGGACAGGGGGCTTCGACGAGCAGTACTTC,CASSLGTGGFDEQYF,TRBV5-6,TRBD1,TRBJ2-7,.
TGTGCCACCCGGACAGGGGATGGCTACACCTTC,CATRTGDGYTF,TRBV19,TRBD1,TRBJ1-2,.
TGTGCCAGCAGAGTGGGACAGGCGAGCTATGGCTACACCTTC,CASRVGQASYGYTF,TRBV2,TRBD1,TRBJ1-2,many
TGTGCCAGCAACCCCAAAGCTCCAATACTAGGGCGGGAGGGAGCGAATGAGCAGTTCTTC,CASNPKAPILGREGANEQFF,TRBV27,TRBD2,TRBJ2-1,.
TGTGCCAGCAGCCCGCAATGGACAGGCAATCAGCCCCAGCATTTT,CASSPQWTGNQPQHF,TRBV28,.,TRBJ1-5,.
TGTGCCAGCAGTCGACAGGCGGAGCTCCAGCATTTT,CASSRQAELQHF,TRBV12-3/TRBV12-4,.,TRBJ1-5,.
TGTGCCTGGAGTGCGAGGAACACCGGGGAGCTGTTTTTT,CAWSARNTGELFF,TRBV30,.,TRBJ2-2,few
TGTGCCAGCAGCTTTCCAGGGGGTAATCAGCCCCAGCATTTT,CASSFPGGNQPQHF,TRBV7-9,TRBD1,TRBJ1-5,.
TGTGCCAGCAGCCAAGATTTGGGCAGCCACTACGAGCAGTACTTC,CASSQDLGSHYEQYF,TRBV3-1/TRBV3-2,.,TRBJ2-7,.
TGTGCCACCAGCAGGGACAGGGCTCAAGAGACCCAGTACTTC,CATSRDRAQETQYF,TRBV15,TRBD1,TRBJ2-5,.
TGTGCCAGCAGCTCGCATACAGCGGGGGCCCGGGGGTCGAACACCGGGGAGCTGTTTTTT,CASSSHTAGARGSNTGELFF,TRBV7-6,TRBD2,TRBJ2-2,.
TGTGCCAGTGGGGTTATTCGGGGGAAGCTGTTTTTT,CASGVIRGKLFF,TRBV28,.,TRBJ2-2,.
TGTGCCATCAGTGAGTGGGACAGGGTAACAGATACGCAGTATTTT,CAISEWDRVTDTQYF,TRBV10-3,TRBD1,TRBJ2-3,.
TGTGCCAGCAGCTTTTCCATCTCGGGAGTAAACCAAGAGACCCAGTACTTC,CASSFSISGVNQETQYF,TRBV7-3,.,TRBJ2-5,.
TGTGCCAGCAGCGTACGGGCGGGAGTCTCCTACAATGAGCAGTTCTTC,CASSVRAGVSYNEQFF,TRBV9,TRBD2,TRBJ2-1,once
TGTGCCAGCAGTCGACTCCAATACGAGCAGTACTTC,CASSRLQYEQYF,TRBV6-2/TRBV6-3,.,TRBJ2-7,.
TGTGCCAGCAGGACCGGGGGGGTTTACTACGAGCAGTACTTC,CASRTGGVYYEQYF,TRBV28,TRBD2,TRBJ2-7,.
TGTGCCAGCAGTGAAGCACGGGTCTATGGCTACACCTTC,CASSEARVYGYTF,TRBV2,.,TRBJ1-2,.
TGCGCCAGCAGCTTGGCAACTAGCGGGAGGACTACCTACGAGCAGTACTTC,CASSLATSGRTTYEQYF,TRBV5-1,TRBD2,TRBJ2-7,.
TGTGCCAGTAGTGGGGGACTAGCGGGAGCCCCTAGCACAGATACGCAGTATTTT,CASSGGLAGAPSTDTQYF,TRBV19,TRBD2,TRBJ2-3,.
TGTGCCAGCAGTGGAACAGGGGGCGTCCCAAGCAATCAGCCCCAGCATTTT,CASSGTGGVPSNQPQHF,TRBV28,TRBD1,TRBJ1-5,once